The 32 T cell receptor beta chains below come from one sample, sequenced in a study of cytomegalovirus exposure and HLA in healthy donors. The PCR had 60 Vbeta and 13 Jbeta primers. Profiled with immunoSEQ multiplex PCR; TCRdb holds only in-frame clones, not every one. The sample records over 70,000 clones, around 80% being singletons. Sequenced: PBMCs. The receptors were sampled from a man aged 50-60 years in good health and CMV-seropositive.

This chain links TRBV12-2 with TRBJ2-5; the listed D gene, TRBD1, was not tested against the DNA. TRBV12-2 is an annotated pseudogene. This CDR3 contains 11 residues. CDR3 sequence: CASPDRGTQYF. The CDR3 DNA sequence: TGTGCAAGTCCTGATAGGGGGACCCAGTACTTC.

In its sample, this clone was seen once. This CDR3 is CASSLEGAGSQSYEQYF. The CDR3 region has the DNA TGCGCCAGCAGCTTGGAGGGAGCGGGGAGCCAATCCTACGAGCAGTACTTC. V is TRBV5-1 and J is TRBJ2-7, with 7 bases identical to TRBD2. The CDR3 is 17 residues long. Trimming took 0 bases from V and 1 from J; bases not matched to a gene: 10. Per the germline V gene, CDR1 is SGHRS and CDR2 is YFSETQ.

CDR3: CSAAWDRDSTDTQYF. CDR3 nucleotides: TGCAGCGCTGCTTGGGACAGGGATAGCACAGATACGCAGTATTTT. The chain is built from TRBV29-1 and TRBJ2-3; 9 bases fit TRBD1. Unmatched junction bases numbered 8, after V lost 7 bases and J lost 0 bases. This CDR3 comprises 15 residues. CDR1 and CDR2 (germline): SQVTM, ANQGSEA.

This sequence joins TRBV4-2 and TRBJ2-3, with 12 positions matching TRBD2. V lost 3 bases and J lost 4; bases outside the gene matches: 5. The CDR3 is 16 amino acids. Germline V gives CDR1 LGHNA, CDR2 YNFKEQ. CDR3 sequence: CASSHLTSGSADTQYF. DNA for the CDR3: TGTGCCAGCAGCCATCTGACTAGCGGGAGCGCAGATACGCAGTATTTT.

The sample holds a few counts of this clone. This sequence joins TRBV5-1 and TRBJ2-7; 8 bases are shared with TRBD1. V was pared by 1 base and J by 6 bases, with 6 bases of the junction left unmatched. There are 14 residues in the CDR3. The germline V gene encodes CDR1 SGHRS and CDR2 YFSETQ. DNA for the CDR3: TGCGCCAGCAGCTTGTTAGGGACAGGACCCGAGCAGTACTTC. It is translated as CASSLLGTGPEQYF.

V usage is TRBV5-1 and J usage is TRBJ1-5; 10 positions match TRBD1. The germline V gene encodes CDR1 SGHRS and CDR2 YFSETQ. J was trimmed by 7 bases and V by 4 bases; bases with no gene match: 5. CDR3 size: 14 residues. CDR3: CASSVGQGEQPQHF. The CDR3 nucleotides are TGCGCCAGCAGCGTCGGACAGGGGGAACAGCCCCAGCATTTT.

The V and J genes are TRBV7-9 and TRBJ2-1; TRBD2 matches at 8 bases. After removal of 6 bases from V and 12 bases from J, the junction contained 22 bases not matched to a gene. The CDR3 extends over 17 amino acids. Germline V gene sequence: CDR1 SEHNR, CDR2 FQNEAQ (reference sequence). The CDR3 loop is CASSSLGGLEPLTRQFF. CDR3 DNA sequence: TGTGCCAGCAGTTCTCTCGGGGGACTAGAACCCCTTACTCGGCAGTTCTTC. The variable domain in full, completed from reference TRBV7-9 and TRBJ2-1, reads DTGVSQNPRHKITKRGQNVTFRCDPISEHNRLYWYRQTLGQGPEFLTYFQNEAQLEKSRLLSDRFSAERPKGSFSTLEIQRTEQGDSAMYLCASSSLGGLEPLTRQFFGPGTRLTVL.

The J gene is TRBJ2-1, the V gene TRBV4-2; perhaps TRBD1 as D (5 bases). CDR1 LGHNA and CDR2 YNFKEQ come from the germline V gene. CDR3 length equals 16 residues. Trimming left V 4 bases short and J 2 bases short, with 15 bases between. The CDR3 region has the DNA TGTGCCAGCAGCCGACCAATAGGGGCCACCTACAATGAGCAGTTCTTC. This translates into CASSRPIGATYNEQFF.

The chain is built from TRBV7-2 and TRBJ1-4; D is uncertain. Germline CDR1 reads SGHTA; CDR2 reads FQGNSA. The length of the CDR3 is 15 residues. V was clipped by 0 bases and J by 7 bases, with 12 bases between them. The CDR3 bases are TGTGCCAGCAGCTTAGCGGGTTGGGGAGGTGAAAAACTGTTTTTT. Translated, it gives CASSLAGWGGEKLFF.

A word on this clone: An end of the junction does not agree with germline; a read error may underlie this. This chain links TRBV7-9 with TRBJ2-1; D perhaps matches TRBD1 (6 bases). The germline V gene has CDR1 SEHNR and CDR2 FQNEAQ (reference sequence). This CDR3 has 16 residues. The CDR3 region has the DNA TGTTCCAGCAGCCACCTAGGGCAGGGGATACACAATGAGCAGTTCTTC. Translating gives CSSSHLGQGIHNEQFF.

The chain links TRBV19 to TRBJ1-1; maybe TRBD1 (5 bases). V lost 3 bases and J 1 base, leaving 12 bases between the germline ends. Germline assignment: CDR1 LNHDA and CDR2 SQIVND (reference sequence). The CDR3 loop spans 15 amino acids. In DNA form, the CDR3 reads TGTGCCAGTAGTATTGTTGGGGCCAGGAACACTGAAGCTTTCTTT. Translated, it gives CASSIVGARNTEAFF.

The chain recombines TRBV2 with TRBJ2-3; 12 positions match TRBD2. CDR1 and CDR2 from the germline V gene are SNHLY and FYNNEI. The CDR3 is made up of 21 amino acids. Trimming cost V 7 bases and J 5 bases; bases outside gene matches: 25. The CDR3 DNA reads as TGTGCCAGCACCCCTCATGGGGGTTTTCTAGCGGGAGGGCCTGAAGGAGATACGCAGTATTTT. Translated: CASTPHGGFLAGGPEGDTQYF.

The J gene is TRBJ2-2, the V gene TRBV5-8; 9 nucleotides line up with TRBD2. The CDR3 totals 16 residues. The ends lost 4 bases at V and 4 bases at J; junction bases unmatched: 8. CDR1 and CDR2 (germline): SGHTS, YDEGEE. The chain's CDR3 is CASSTGVAGVTGELFF. CDR3 bases: TGTGCCAGCAGCACCGGGGTAGCGGGGGTCACCGGGGAGCTGTTTTTT.

The rearrangement joins TRBV2 to TRBJ2-7; D ambiguous. Trimming shortened V by 2 bases and J by 4 bases, and 12 bases separated the two germline ends. Germline V lookup: CDR1 SNHLY, CDR2 FYNNEI. The CDR3 is 14 residues long. The CDR3 DNA follows: TGTGCCAGCAGTGAAATAACGAGGTCGTACGAGCAGTACTTC. Its protein product is CASSEITRSYEQYF.

This chain connects TRBV4-1 to TRBJ1-2; no clear D. CDR1 and CDR2 from the germline V gene are MGHRA and YSYEKL. This CDR3 has 15 residues. Between the trimmed V and J ends, which lost 0 bases and 3 bases, there was a span of 11 bases. The CDR3 coding sequence is TGCGCCAGCAGCCAAGATCAAACAACCGACTATGGCTACACCTTC. This encodes CASSQDQTTDYGYTF.

The V call is TRBV18, the J call TRBJ1-4; 7 nucleotides line up with TRBD1. This CDR3 has 17 residues. CDR1 and CDR2 from the germline V gene are KGHSH and LQKENI. V shed 2 bases, J shed 3 bases, and the junction held 9 bases outside the gene matches. CDR3 sequence: CASSPTRQGMSNEKLFF. The CDR3 DNA reads TGTGCCAGCTCACCAACCCGACAGGGCATGTCTAATGAAAAACTGTTTTTT.

Worth noting for this clone: A read error may produce the germline difference seen at one junction end. The chain combines TRBV7-9 with TRBJ1-5; the D is unclear. The germline V gene has CDR1 SEHNR and CDR2 FQNEAQ (reference sequence). This CDR3 has 12 residues. The DNA for the CDR3 is TGTTCCAGCAGCCATAGCAATCAGCCCCAGCATTTT. As protein: CSSSHSNQPQHF.

V is TRBV19 and J is TRBJ2-3, with 10 positions matching TRBD2. This CDR3 contains 15 residues. With 3 bases clipped from V and 0 bases from J, the junction kept 0 bases outside the gene matches. The germline V gene has CDR1 LNHDA and CDR2 SQIVND (reference sequence). CDR3 nucleotides: TGTGCCAGTAGTATGACTAGCGGGAGCACAGATACGCAGTATTTT. The encoded protein is CASSMTSGSTDTQYF.

J is TRBJ2-5 and V is TRBV7-9; 7 bases are shared with TRBD2. The germline V gene has CDR1 SEHNR and CDR2 FQNEAQ (reference sequence). CDR3 length: 17 residues. The ends lost 5 bases at V and 1 base at J; junction bases unmatched: 13. CDR3 residues: CASSPMASGLPQETQYF. The DNA for the CDR3 is TGTGCCAGCAGCCCAATGGCTAGCGGACTTCCCCAAGAGACCCAGTACTTC.

V usage is TRBV2 and J usage is TRBJ1-5; 8 nucleotides line up with TRBD1. The CDR3 is 14 residues long. Germline CDR1 and CDR2: SNHLY and FYNNEI. Trimming took 5 bases from V and 6 from J; bases not matched to a gene: 6. CDR3 sequence reads: CASSPGQEGQPQHF. CDR3 DNA sequence: TGTGCCAGCAGTCCGGGACAGGAGGGTCAGCCCCAGCATTTT.

The V gene is TRBV19, the J gene TRBJ2-7, with 10 bases aligning to TRBD1. Germline assignment: CDR1 LNHDA and CDR2 SQIVND (reference sequence). The CDR3 consists of 15 residues. V gave up 5 bases and J gave up 4 bases; unmatched junction bases: 8. The CDR3 sequence is CASSLNRDRGYEQYF. The CDR3 nucleotides are TGTGCCAGTAGTCTAAACAGGGACAGGGGTTACGAGCAGTACTTC. Filled out from reference TRBV19 and TRBJ2-7, the complete variable domain reads DGGITQSPKYLFRKEGQNVTLSCEQNLNHDAMYWYRQDPGQGLRLIYYSQIVNDFQKGDIAEGYSVSREKKESFPLTVTSAQKNPTAFYLCASSLNRDRGYEQYFGPGTRLTVT.

This clone was detected a few times. The chain uses TRBV7-8 and TRBJ1-3; D might be TRBD1 (5 bases). V was clipped by 4 bases and J by 3 bases, with 25 bases between them. This CDR3 has 19 residues. From germline, CDR1 is SGHVS and CDR2 FQNEAQ. CDR3 bases: TGTGCCAGCAGCTCTCGAACAGGACCTGGCCAGGGCGGTGGAAACACCATATATTTT. Amino acids: CASSSRTGPGQGGGNTIYF.

The J gene is TRBJ1-2, the V gene TRBV4-1; tentative D call: TRBD1 (5 bases). The V and J ends lost 4 bases and 0 bases respectively, with 18 bases between them. This CDR3 has 17 residues. Germline-derived CDR1 and CDR2 are MGHRA and YSYEKL. CDR3 amino acids: CASSRATGGGANYGYTF. Written as DNA, the CDR3 is TGCGCCAGCAGCCGGGCGACTGGGGGGGGAGCTAACTATGGCTACACCTTC.

The chain recombines TRBV25-1 with TRBJ1-1, with D hard to call. The CDR3 consists of 13 residues. Germline CDR1 is MGHDK and CDR2 is SYGVNS. V was shortened by 5 bases and J by 5 bases, with 12 bases between the two germline ends. CDR3 region: CASSFDGETEAFF. CDR3 bases: TGTGCCAGCAGTTTCGACGGGGAAACTGAAGCTTTCTTT.

The chain links TRBV14 to TRBJ1-2; no clear D gene. This CDR3 has 13 residues. Germline CDR1 and CDR2: SGHDN and FVKESK. The V end was cut by 2 bases, the J end by 2 bases, with 6 bases between. CDR3 nucleotides: TGTGCCAGCAGCCAATCAGTGAACTATGGCTACACCTTC. Protein product: CASSQSVNYGYTF.

The V and J genes are TRBV29-1 and TRBJ2-1, with 8 bases lining up with TRBD2. Germline V lookup: CDR1 SQVTM, CDR2 ANQGSEA. Losses at the gene ends were 4 bases for V and 5 bases for J; bases not matched to a gene: 4. The CDR3 extends over 13 amino acids. CDR3 DNA sequence: TGCAGCGTTGCGGCGGGGGGCAACAATGAGCAGTTCTTC. Translation gives CSVAAGGNNEQFF.

The chain joins TRBV5-6 to TRBJ1-6; possibly TRBD1 for D (5 bases). Germline V gene lookup returns CDR1 SGHDT and CDR2 YYEEEE. Trimming removed 5 bases at V and 11 bases at J, with 17 bases between. This CDR3 spans 14 amino acids. In DNA form, the CDR3 reads TGTGCCAGCAGTCCCCCTGGGGCCGCGGCACCCCTCCACTTT. This translates into CASSPPGAAAPLHF. Using reference TRBV5-6 and TRBJ1-6 for the parts outside the CDR3, the full variable domain is DAGVTQSPTHLIKTRGQQVTLRCSPKSGHDTVSWYQQALGQGPQFIFQYYEEEERQRGNFPDRFSGHQFPNYSSELNVNALLLGDSALYLCASSPPGAAAPLHFGNGTRLTVT.

Only one count was recorded for this clone. The J gene is TRBJ2-5, the V gene TRBV18; D unclear. V was trimmed by 5 bases and J by 5 bases, leaving 12 bases between them. The CDR3 spans 13 residues. In germline, CDR1 is KGHSH, CDR2 LQKENI. The CDR3 DNA follows: TGTGCCAGCTCATCGTCTCTTTCGGAGACCCAGTACTTC. This translates into CASSSSLSETQYF.

This chain joins TRBV15 and TRBJ1-2, with 9 nucleotides matching TRBD1. The CDR3 contains 14 residues. Germline V gene data show CDR1 as LNHNV and CDR2 as YYDKDF (reference sequence). Trimming removed 4 bases from V and 7 bases from J; junction bases left unmatched: 7. The CDR3 is CATSNDRGIGGYTF. The CDR3 bases are TGTGCCACCAGCAACGACAGGGGGATAGGTGGCTACACCTTC.

The J gene is TRBJ1-1, the V gene TRBV5-1, with D unclear. From germline, CDR1 is SGHRS and CDR2 YFSETQ. Between the trimmed V and J ends, which lost 4 bases and 3 bases, there was a span of 16 bases. This CDR3 contains 15 residues. The CDR3: CASSVDAGVDTEAFF. In nucleotides, the CDR3 is TGCGCCAGCAGCGTCGATGCAGGCGTGGACACTGAAGCTTTCTTT. Full variable domain (rest looked up from reference TRBV5-1 and TRBJ1-1): KAGVTQTPRYLIKTRGQQVTLSCSPISGHRSVSWYQQTPGQGLQFLFEYFSETQRNKGNFPGRFSGRQFSNSRSEMNVSTLELGDSALYLCASSVDAGVDTEAFFGQGTRLTVV.

The chain joins TRBV4-1 to TRBJ1-5; 11 positions agree with TRBD1. V lost 0 bases, J lost 7 bases, and 2 bases stayed unmatched. Germline CDR1 is MGHRA and CDR2 is YSYEKL. The CDR3 covers 15 residues. CDR3 nucleotides: TGCGCCAGCAGCCAAGATGGGACAGGGGGACAGCCCCAGCATTTT. Translated, it gives CASSQDGTGGQPQHF.

This clone was seen more than once but under ten times. The V and J genes are TRBV27 and TRBJ2-3; TRBD2 aligns across 11 bases. Germline V gives CDR1 MNHEY, CDR2 SMNVEV (reference sequence). The CDR3 runs to 18 residues. The V segment lost 1 base and the J segment 4 bases; nucleotides outside the gene matches: 10. The CDR3 region has the DNA TGTGCCAGCAGTTTATGGCTAGCGGGAGGAGAGCGGGCAGATACGCAGTATTTT. Translating it yields CASSLWLAGGERADTQYF.